One and the same sample provided the 20 T cell receptor beta chains below, sequenced in a study of shared clonotypes between healthy human individuals. The repertoire was sequenced with immunoSEQ multiplex PCR; TCRdb's copy has only in-frame clones and lacks some. The table has around 500,000 clones, roughly 83% seen once. The sequenced material came from PBMCs. These TCRs come from a woman between 35 and 50 years old in good health. Some clones in this sample may be carry-over from other donors' samples.

The genes are TRBV30 and TRBJ2-5; 8 nucleotides align to TRBD1. The CDR3 has 14 amino acids. Germline CDR1 reads GTSNPN; CDR2 reads SVGIG (reference sequence). J gave up 5 bases and V 3 bases, and 8 bases lay outside the gene matches. The CDR3 DNA reads TGTGCCTGGAGCGCCAGGGGGCTAAGGGAGACCCAGTACTTC. Encoded protein: CAWSARGLRETQYF.

This rearrangement joins TRBV2 to TRBJ2-6, with 8 bases fitting TRBD1. J lost 5 bases, V lost 6 bases, and 9 bases had no gene match. CDR3 size: 16 residues. In germline, CDR1 is SNHLY, CDR2 FYNNEI. The CDR3 DNA reads as TGTGCCAGCAGGATGGACAGGGCCGGAAGGGCCAACGTCCTGACTTTC. It is translated as CASRMDRAGRANVLTF. The complete variable domain, with remaining parts taken from reference TRBV2 and TRBJ2-6, reads EPEVTQTPSHQVTQMGQEVILRCVPISNHLYFYWYRQILGQKVEFLVSFYNNEISEKSEIFDDQFSVERPDGSNFTLKIRSTKLEDSAMYFCASRMDRAGRANVLTFGAGSRLTVL.

This chain joins TRBV10-3 and TRBJ1-2; D remains ambiguous. Trimming took 5 bases from V and 6 from J, leaving 13 bases between them. The CDR3 is 13 amino acids. From germline, CDR1 is ENHRY and CDR2 SYGVKD. The CDR3 DNA is TGTGCCATCAGTCAGGAATTAGGTGATGGCTACACCTTC. Translated, it gives CAISQELGDGYTF.

There are many counts of this clone. This sequence joins TRBV5-1 and TRBJ2-1, with 13 bases lining up with TRBD2. V dropped 4 bases and J dropped 10; count of bases not matched to a gene: 20. CDR3 length equals 19 residues. Germline lookup yields CDR1 SGHRS and CDR2 YFSETQ. The CDR3 nucleotides are TGCGCCAGCAGCCCCGGGACTAGCGGGATGAGTGTTGGTTATCTCGAGCAGTTCTTC. Amino acids: CASSPGTSGMSVGYLEQFF.

This clone was seen a handful of times. The rearrangement uses TRBV9 and TRBJ2-6; 11 nucleotides align to TRBD1. With V trimmed by 3 bases and J by 0 bases, 5 bases remained unmatched. The CDR3 contains 18 residues. Germline CDR1 SGDLS, CDR2 YYNGEE. CDR3 amino acids: CASSATGTGGSGANVLTF. The CDR3 DNA is TGTGCCAGCAGCGCAACCGGGACAGGGGGCTCTGGGGCCAACGTCCTGACTTTC.

Remarks on this clone: This is likely an artifact of a read error, given a far larger clone one base away. The chain carries TRBV7-9 and TRBJ1-1; the D is unclear. Germline lookup yields CDR1 SEHNR and CDR2 FQNEAQ (reference sequence). The CDR3 is made up of 13 amino acids. V lost 2 bases to trimming and J lost 0 bases, with 4 bases between them. The CDR3 loop is CASSLQMNTEAFF. In DNA form, the CDR3 reads TGTGCCAGCAGCTTACAGATGAACACTGAAGCTTTCTTT.

The J gene is TRBJ1-1, the V gene TRBV18; 8 bases agree with TRBD1. After removal of 0 bases from V and 5 bases from J, the junction contained 17 bases not matched to a gene. The V gene's germline CDR1 is KGHSH and CDR2 LQKENI. This CDR3 region has 19 residues. The CDR3 sequence is CASSPPKGQGASPGTEAFF. The DNA for the CDR3 is TGTGCCAGCTCACCACCGAAGGGTCAGGGGGCGTCGCCGGGAACTGAAGCTTTCTTT.

A word on this clone: A read error may be the cause here, since a much bigger clone is one base away. Distinct nucleotide sequences in the sample also encode this CDR3. V is TRBV4-2 and J is TRBJ2-2; 7 bases map to TRBD2. CDR3 length equals 16 residues. Germline lookup yields CDR1 LGHNA and CDR2 YNFKEQ. CDR3 in amino acids: CASSQDAGANTGELFF. The CDR3 DNA reads as TGTGCCAGCAGTCAAGATGCGGGAGCGAACACCGGGGAGCTGTTTTTT.

The J gene is TRBJ2-3, the V gene TRBV4-2; 12 bases match TRBD2. In germline, CDR1 is LGHNA, CDR2 YNFKEQ. There are 15 residues in the CDR3. After removal of 3 bases from V and 7 bases from J, the junction contained 5 bases not matched to a gene. The CDR3 bases are TGTGCCAGCAGCCAGGCACTAGCGGGAGGCCATACGCAGTATTTT. Protein product: CASSQALAGGHTQYF.

CDR3 protein: CASSPSPGRGANEQFF. CDR3 DNA sequence: TGTGCCAGCTCACCAAGTCCGGGGCGGGGGGCCAATGAGCAGTTCTTC. The gene calls are TRBV18 and TRBJ2-1; 8 nucleotides line up with TRBD2. The germline V gene encodes CDR1 KGHSH and CDR2 LQKENI. The V segment lost 2 bases and the J segment 6 bases; nucleotides outside the gene matches: 9. There are 16 residues in the CDR3.

The V and J genes are TRBV27 and TRBJ1-5; D is perhaps TRBD1 (5 bases). This CDR3 spans 13 amino acids. The germline gives CDR1 MNHEY, CDR2 SMNVEV (reference sequence). V lost 5 bases, J lost 9 bases, and 14 bases lay in between. The chain's CDR3 is CASSRGGGGPQHF. The CDR3 DNA is TGTGCCAGCAGTCGAGGTGGGGGGGGGCCCCAGCATTTT.

The chain carries TRBV30 and TRBJ2-1; D gene uncertain. This CDR3 has 15 residues. Trimming removed 2 bases at V and 3 bases at J, with 14 bases between. CDR1 GTSNPN and CDR2 SVGIG come from the germline V gene (reference sequence). CDR3 protein: CAWSRGQERYNEQFF. The CDR3 nucleotides are TGTGCCTGGAGTCGTGGGCAGGAACGCTACAATGAGCAGTTCTTC.

The chain couples TRBV7-8 to TRBJ1-1; the D gene is possibly TRBD1 (5 bases). The CDR3 is 14 residues long. V lost 8 bases to trimming and J lost 1 base, with 14 bases between them. Germline V gene lookup returns CDR1 SGHVS and CDR2 FQNEAQ. In DNA, the CDR3 is TGTGCCAGCGCTTTGGGGGGTTCGAACACTGAAGCTTTCTTT. Its protein product is CASALGGSNTEAFF.

CDR3 sequence reads: CASSQVEVGEQYF. The CDR3 DNA sequence: TGTGCCAGCAGCCAAGTTGAAGTGGGCGAGCAGTACTTC. The chain carries TRBV14 and TRBJ2-7; D not certain. CDR1 SGHDN and CDR2 FVKESK come from the germline V gene. The CDR3 is 13 amino acids. The V and J ends lost 1 base and 6 bases respectively, with 10 bases between them.

A single count supports this clone. Additional DNA sequences in this sample encode the identical CDR3. For the CDR3, the DNA is TGTGCCAGCAGCTTAACGGAGGGCTCACCCCTCCACTTT. This translates into CASSLTEGSPLHF. The chain carries TRBV7-3 and TRBJ1-6; D unclear. Germline assignment: CDR1 SGHTA and CDR2 FQGTGA. Deletions cut 0 bases from V and 10 bases from J, with 7 bases between. The CDR3 covers 13 residues. The complete variable domain, with remaining parts taken from reference TRBV7-3 and TRBJ1-6, reads GAGVSQTPSNKVTEKGKYVELRCDPISGHTALYWYRQSLGQGPEFLIYFQGTGAADDSGLPNDRFFAVRPEGSVSTLKIQRTERGDSAVYLCASSLTEGSPLHFGNGTRLTVT.

The V gene is TRBV28, the J gene TRBJ2-7; 13 bases agree with TRBD2. Germline CDR1 reads MDHEN; CDR2 reads SYDVKM. The CDR3 spans 15 residues. V shed 9 bases, J shed 2 bases, and the junction held 7 bases outside the gene matches. The CDR3 nucleotides are TGTGCCAGTCAAGAGGGGACTAGCGGGACCTACGAGCAGTACTTC. Protein: CASQEGTSGTYEQYF.

The gene calls are TRBV5-1 and TRBJ1-4; D gene unclear. The CDR3 totals 15 residues. CDR1 and CDR2 (germline): SGHRS, YFSETQ. V was shortened by 3 bases and J by 4 bases, with 13 bases between the two germline ends. CDR3 sequence reads: CASSSLTAGNEKLFF. CDR3 nucleotide sequence: TGCGCCAGCAGCTCCCTGACTGCGGGTAATGAAAAACTGTTTTTT.

The chain is built from TRBV5-1 and TRBJ1-1; TRBD1 matches at 9 bases. CDR3 size: 14 residues. The junction had 5 bases not matched to a gene; V was cut back by 6 bases and J by 2 bases. The germline V gene encodes CDR1 SGHRS and CDR2 YFSETQ. CDR3 DNA: TGCGCCAGCACCCTAACAGGGGGCAACACTGAAGCTTTCTTT. The encoded protein is CASTLTGGNTEAFF.

This clone has only one observation. V is TRBV2 and J is TRBJ2-1; possibly TRBD2 for D (6 bases). Germline loops: CDR1 SNHLY, CDR2 FYNNEI. V was trimmed by 3 bases and J by 7 bases, leaving 10 bases between them. The CDR3 loop spans 13 amino acids. The CDR3 reads CASSEAGTNEQFF. CDR3 sequence (DNA): TGTGCCAGCAGTGAGGCAGGGACTAATGAGCAGTTCTTC. Together with reference TRBV2 and TRBJ2-1, the CDR3 gives the full variable domain: EPEVTQTPSHQVTQMGQEVILRCVPISNHLYFYWYRQILGQKVEFLVSFYNNEISEKSEIFDDQFSVERPDGSNFTLKIRSTKLEDSAMYFCASSEAGTNEQFFGPGTRLTVL.

The chain links TRBV19 to TRBJ1-2, with a weak D call TRBD1 (5 bases). V gave up 6 bases and J gave up 7 bases, with 18 bases separating them. Germline V lookup: CDR1 LNHDA, CDR2 SQIVND (reference sequence). CDR3 size: 14 residues. The CDR3 sequence: CASSPSRGRVGYTF. CDR3 DNA: TGTGCCAGTAGCCCTTCGCGGGGCAGGGTTGGCTACACCTTC.